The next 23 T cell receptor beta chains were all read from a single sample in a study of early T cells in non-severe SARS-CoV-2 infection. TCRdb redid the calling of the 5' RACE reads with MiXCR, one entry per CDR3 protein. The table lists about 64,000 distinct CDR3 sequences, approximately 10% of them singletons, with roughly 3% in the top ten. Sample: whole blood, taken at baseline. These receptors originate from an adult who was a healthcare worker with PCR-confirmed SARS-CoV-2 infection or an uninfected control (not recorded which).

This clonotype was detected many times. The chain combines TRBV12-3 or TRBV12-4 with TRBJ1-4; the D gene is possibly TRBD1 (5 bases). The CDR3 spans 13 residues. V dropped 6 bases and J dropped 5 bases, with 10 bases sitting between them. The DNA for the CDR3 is TGTGCCAGCAGGGGGGTGGAAAATGAAAAACTGTTTTTT. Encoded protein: CASRGVENEKLFF.

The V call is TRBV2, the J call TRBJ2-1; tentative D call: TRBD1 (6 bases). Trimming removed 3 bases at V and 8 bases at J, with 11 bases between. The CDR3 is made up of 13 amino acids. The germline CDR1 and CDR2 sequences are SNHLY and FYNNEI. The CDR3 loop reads CASSDRAGDEQFF. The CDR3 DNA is TGTGCCAGCAGTGATAGGGCAGGGGATGAGCAGTTCTTC.

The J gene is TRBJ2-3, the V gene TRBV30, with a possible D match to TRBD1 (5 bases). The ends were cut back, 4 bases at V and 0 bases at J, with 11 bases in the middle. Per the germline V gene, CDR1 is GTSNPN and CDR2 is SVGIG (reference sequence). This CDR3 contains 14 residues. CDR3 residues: CAWKGFGSTDTQYF. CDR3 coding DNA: TGTGCCTGGAAGGGGTTTGGGAGCACAGATACGCAGTATTTT.

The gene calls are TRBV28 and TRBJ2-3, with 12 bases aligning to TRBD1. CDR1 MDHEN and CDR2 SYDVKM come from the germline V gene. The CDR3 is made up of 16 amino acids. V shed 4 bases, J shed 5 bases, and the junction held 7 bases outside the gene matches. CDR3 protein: CASSSGDRGRGDTQYF. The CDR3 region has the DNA TGTGCCAGCAGTTCCGGGGACAGGGGGCGTGGAGATACGCAGTATTTT. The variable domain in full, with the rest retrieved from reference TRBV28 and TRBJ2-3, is DVKVTQSSRYLVKRTGEKVFLECVQDMDHENMFWYRQDPGLGLRLIYFSYDVKMKEKGDIPEGYSVSREKKERFSLILESASTNQTSMYLCASSSGDRGRGDTQYFGPGTRLTVL.

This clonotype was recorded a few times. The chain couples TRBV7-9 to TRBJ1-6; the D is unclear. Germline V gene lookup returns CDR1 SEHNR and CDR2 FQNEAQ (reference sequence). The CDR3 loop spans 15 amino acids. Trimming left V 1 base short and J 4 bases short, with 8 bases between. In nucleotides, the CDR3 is TGTGCCAGCAGCTTAGACGGGCAGTATAATTCACCCCTCCACTTT. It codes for CASSLDGQYNSPLHF.

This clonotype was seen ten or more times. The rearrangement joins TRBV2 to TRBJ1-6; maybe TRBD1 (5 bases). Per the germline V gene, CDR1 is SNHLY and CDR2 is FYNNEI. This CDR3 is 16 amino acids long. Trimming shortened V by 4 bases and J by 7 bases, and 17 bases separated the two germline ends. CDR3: CASSGWFAGRNSPLHF. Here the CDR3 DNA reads TGTGCCAGCAGTGGGTGGTTCGCAGGGAGGAATTCACCCCTCCACTTT.

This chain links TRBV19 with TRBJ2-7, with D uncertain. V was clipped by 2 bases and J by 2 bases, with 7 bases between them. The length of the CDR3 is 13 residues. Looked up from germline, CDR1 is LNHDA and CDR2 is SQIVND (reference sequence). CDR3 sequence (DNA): TGTGCCAGTAGTATAAGCCGGACCTACGAGCAGTACTTC. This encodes CASSISRTYEQYF.

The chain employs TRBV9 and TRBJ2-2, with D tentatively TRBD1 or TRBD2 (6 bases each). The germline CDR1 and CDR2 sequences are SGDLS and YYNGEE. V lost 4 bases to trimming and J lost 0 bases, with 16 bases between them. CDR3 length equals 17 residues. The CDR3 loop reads CASSPLRGLANTGELFF. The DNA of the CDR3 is TGTGCCAGCAGCCCACTCAGGGGACTCGCGAACACCGGGGAGCTGTTTTTT.

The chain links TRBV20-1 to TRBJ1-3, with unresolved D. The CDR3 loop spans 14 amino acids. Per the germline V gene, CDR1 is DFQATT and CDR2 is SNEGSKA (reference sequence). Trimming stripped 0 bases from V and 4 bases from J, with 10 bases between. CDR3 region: CSAREGNSGNTIYF. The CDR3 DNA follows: TGCAGTGCTAGAGAAGGGAACAGCGGAAACACCATATATTTT.

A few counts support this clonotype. The CDR3 loop reads CASSLVLAGQETQYF. CDR3 DNA: TGTGCCAGCAGCTTAGTCCTAGCGGGACAAGAGACCCAGTACTTC. The chain combines TRBV7-9 with TRBJ2-5; 9 positions match TRBD2. V shed 1 base, J shed 2 bases, and the junction held 2 bases outside the gene matches. CDR3 length: 15 residues. Germline lookup yields CDR1 SEHNR and CDR2 FQNEAQ (reference sequence).

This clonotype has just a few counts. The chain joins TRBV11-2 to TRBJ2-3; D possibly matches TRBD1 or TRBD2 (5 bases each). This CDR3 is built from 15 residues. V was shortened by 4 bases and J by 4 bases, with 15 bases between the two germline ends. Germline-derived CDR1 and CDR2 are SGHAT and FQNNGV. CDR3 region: CASSSRDPDPDTQYF. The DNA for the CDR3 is TGTGCCAGCAGCTCCCGGGACCCGGATCCAGATACGCAGTATTTT.

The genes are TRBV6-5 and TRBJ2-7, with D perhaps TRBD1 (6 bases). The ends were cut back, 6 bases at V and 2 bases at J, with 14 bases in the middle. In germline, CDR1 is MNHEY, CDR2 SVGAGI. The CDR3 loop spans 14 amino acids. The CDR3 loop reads CASRKGQFTYEQYF. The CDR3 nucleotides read TGTGCCAGCAGAAAAGGACAGTTTACCTACGAGCAGTACTTC.

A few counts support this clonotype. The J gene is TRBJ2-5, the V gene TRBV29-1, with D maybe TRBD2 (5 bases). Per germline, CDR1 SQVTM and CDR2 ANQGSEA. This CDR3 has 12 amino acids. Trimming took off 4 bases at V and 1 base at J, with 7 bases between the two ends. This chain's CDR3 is CSVGRIQETQYF. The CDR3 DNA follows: TGCAGCGTTGGGAGGATCCAAGAGACCCAGTACTTC. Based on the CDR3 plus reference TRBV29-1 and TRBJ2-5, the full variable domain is SAVISQKPSRDICQRGTSLTIQCQVDSQVTMMFWYRQQPGQSLTLIATANQGSEATYESGFVIDKFPISRPNLTFSTLTVSNMSPEDSSIYLCSVGRIQETQYFGPGTRLLVL.

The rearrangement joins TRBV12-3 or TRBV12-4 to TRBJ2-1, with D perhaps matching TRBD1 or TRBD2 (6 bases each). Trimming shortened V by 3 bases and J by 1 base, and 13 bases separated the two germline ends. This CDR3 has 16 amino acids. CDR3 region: CASSLRGALSYNEQFF. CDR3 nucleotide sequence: TGTGCCAGCAGTTTGAGGGGGGCCCTTTCCTACAATGAGCAGTTCTTC.

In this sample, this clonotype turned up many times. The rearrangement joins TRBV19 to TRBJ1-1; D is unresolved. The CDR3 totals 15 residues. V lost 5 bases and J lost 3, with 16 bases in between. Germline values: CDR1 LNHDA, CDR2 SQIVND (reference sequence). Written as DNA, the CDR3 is TGTGCCAGTAGTCTCGGGTCACGGCCGTACACTGAAGCTTTCTTT. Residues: CASSLGSRPYTEAFF.

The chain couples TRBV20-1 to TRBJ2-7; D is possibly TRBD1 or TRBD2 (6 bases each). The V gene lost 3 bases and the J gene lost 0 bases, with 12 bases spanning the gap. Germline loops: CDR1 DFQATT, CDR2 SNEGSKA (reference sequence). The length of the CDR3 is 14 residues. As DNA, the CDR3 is TGCAGTGCTAGTTCGGGGGCGCCCTCCTACGAGCAGTACTTC. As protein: CSASSGAPSYEQYF.

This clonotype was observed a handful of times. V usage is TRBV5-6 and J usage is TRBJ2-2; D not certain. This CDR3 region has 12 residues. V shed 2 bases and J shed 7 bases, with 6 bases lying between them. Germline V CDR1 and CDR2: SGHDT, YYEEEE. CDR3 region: CASSLQFGELFF. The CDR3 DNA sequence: TGTGCCAGCAGCTTACAGTTCGGGGAGCTGTTTTTT.

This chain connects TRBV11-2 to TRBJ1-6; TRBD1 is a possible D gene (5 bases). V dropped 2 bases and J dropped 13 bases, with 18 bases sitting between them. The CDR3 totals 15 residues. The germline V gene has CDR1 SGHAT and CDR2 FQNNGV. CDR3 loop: CASSLRSGQPEPLHF. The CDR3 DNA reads TGTGCCAGCAGCTTAAGGTCGGGGCAGCCTGAGCCCCTCCACTTT. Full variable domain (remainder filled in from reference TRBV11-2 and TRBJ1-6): EAGVAQSPRYKIIEKRQSVAFWCNPISGHATLYWYQQILGQGPKLLIQFQNNGVVDDSQLPKDRFSAERLKGVDSTLKIQPAKLEDSAVYLCASSLRSGQPEPLHFGNGTRLTVT.

The CDR3 protein is CASSLGTTGEAEQFF. For the CDR3, the DNA is TGTGCCAGCAGCTTGGGTACAACAGGGGAGGCTGAGCAGTTCTTC. The chain links TRBV7-3 to TRBJ2-1; D perhaps matches TRBD1 (7 bases). Germline CDR1 and CDR2: SGHTA and FQGTGA. V dropped 3 bases and J dropped 9 bases, with 18 bases sitting between them. This CDR3 spans 15 amino acids.

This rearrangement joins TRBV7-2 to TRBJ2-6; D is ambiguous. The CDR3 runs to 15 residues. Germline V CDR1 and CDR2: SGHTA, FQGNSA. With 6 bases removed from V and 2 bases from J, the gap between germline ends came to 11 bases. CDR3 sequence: CASSTPGAGANVLTF. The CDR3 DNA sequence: TGTGCCAGCAGTACTCCGGGCGCTGGGGCCAACGTCCTGACTTTC. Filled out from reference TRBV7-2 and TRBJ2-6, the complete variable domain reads GAGVSQSPSNKVTEKGKDVELRCDPISGHTALYWYRQSLGQGLEFLIYFQGNSAPDKSGLPSDRFSAERTGGSVSTLTIQRTQQEDSAVYLCASSTPGAGANVLTFGAGSRLTVL.

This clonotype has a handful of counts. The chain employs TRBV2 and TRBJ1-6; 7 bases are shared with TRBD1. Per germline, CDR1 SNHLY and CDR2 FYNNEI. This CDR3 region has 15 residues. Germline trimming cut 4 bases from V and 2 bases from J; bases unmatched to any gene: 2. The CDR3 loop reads CASSGGGTYNSPLHF. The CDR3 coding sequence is TGTGCCAGCAGTGGAGGGGGCACCTATAATTCACCCCTCCACTTT.

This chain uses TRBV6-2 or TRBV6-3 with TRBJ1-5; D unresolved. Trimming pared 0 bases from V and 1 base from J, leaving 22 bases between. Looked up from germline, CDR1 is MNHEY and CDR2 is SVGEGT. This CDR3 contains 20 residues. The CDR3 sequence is CASSYSMVIRSEKSNQPQHF. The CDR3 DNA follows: TGTGCCAGCAGTTACTCGATGGTAATCCGGTCCGAAAAAAGCAATCAGCCCCAGCATTTT.

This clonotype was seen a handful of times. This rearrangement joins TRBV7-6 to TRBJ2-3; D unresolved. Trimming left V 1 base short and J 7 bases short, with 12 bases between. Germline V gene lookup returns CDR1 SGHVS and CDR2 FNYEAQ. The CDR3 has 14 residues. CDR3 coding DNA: TGTGCCAGCAGCTTAGTCGGTACACGGAATACGCAGTATTTT. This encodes CASSLVGTRNTQYF.